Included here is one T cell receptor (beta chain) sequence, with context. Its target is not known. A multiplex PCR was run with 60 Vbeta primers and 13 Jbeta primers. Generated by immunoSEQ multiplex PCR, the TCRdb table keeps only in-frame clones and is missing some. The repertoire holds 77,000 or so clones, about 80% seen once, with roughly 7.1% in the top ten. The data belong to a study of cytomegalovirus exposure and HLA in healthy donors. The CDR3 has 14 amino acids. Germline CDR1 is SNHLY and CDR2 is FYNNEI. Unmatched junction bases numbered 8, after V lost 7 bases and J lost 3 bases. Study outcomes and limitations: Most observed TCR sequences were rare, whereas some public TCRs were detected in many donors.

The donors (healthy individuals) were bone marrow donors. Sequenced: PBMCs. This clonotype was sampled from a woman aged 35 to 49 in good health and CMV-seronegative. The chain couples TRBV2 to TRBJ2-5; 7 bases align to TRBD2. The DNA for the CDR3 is TGTGCCAGCAAAGTACTAGCGAGTGAAGAGACCCAGTACTTC. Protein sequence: CASKVLASEETQYF.